These T cell receptor beta chains were read from a single sample in a study of T cell repertoires in cytomegalovirus infection. No cognate antigen is known for these TCRs. TCRdb reprocessed the reads with MiXCR, giving one entry per CDR3 protein. The repertoire consists of 250,000 to 300,000 distinct CDR3 sequences, with 20% to 25% occurring once and the leading ten covering under 25%. Material: cultured PBMCs, obtained from culture after CMV antigen stimulation. The source is a human donor in good health (CMV status not recorded). Some clones in this sample may be carry-over from other donors' samples. Each CDR3 is given with its conserved first and last residue. Fields, in order: J gene, clone size, V gene, D gene, CDR3 protein, CDR3 DNA. D genes are given only for firm matches. Clone size is not always given. Where it is, it says once, few, many or a class for expanded clones.

J: TRBJ2-7; size: few; V: TRBV7-2; D: NA; CDR3: CASSPLVPYEQYF; DNA: TGTGCCAGCAGCCCCCTTGTACCGTACGAGCAGTACTTC
J: TRBJ2-3; size: few; V: TRBV25-1; D: NA; CDR3: CASSELMDNLLTDTQYF; DNA: TGTGCCAGCAGTGAATTGATGGACAACCTTCTCACAGATACGCAGTATTTT
J: TRBJ1-5; size: NA; V: TRBV9; D: NA; CDR3: CASSAEGVINQPQHF; DNA: TGTGCCAGCAGCGCCGAAGGGGTGATCAATCAGCCCCAGCATTTT
J: TRBJ1-5; size: few; V: TRBV19; D: NA; CDR3: CASSTQTQGPGQPQHF; DNA: TGTGCCAGTAGTACGCAAACCCAGGGGCCGGGGCAGCCCCAGCATTTT
J: TRBJ2-1; size: many; V: TRBV4-1; D: NA; CDR3: CASSQVLGARFQFF; DNA: TGCGCCAGCAGCCAAGTATTGGGGGCTAGATTTCAGTTCTTC
J: TRBJ2-1; size: NA; V: TRBV7-8; D: TRBD2; CDR3: CASSLGLAGVREQFF; DNA: TGTGCCAGCAGCCTGGGACTAGCGGGAGTCCGTGAGCAGTTCTTC
J: TRBJ2-1; size: many; V: TRBV12-3/TRBV12-4; D: TRBD2; CDR3: CASRLAGGYNEQFF; DNA: TGTGCCAGCAGGCTAGCGGGAGGGTACAATGAGCAGTTCTTC
J: TRBJ1-5; size: few; V: TRBV19; D: NA; CDR3: CASSWADSNQPQHF; DNA: TGTGCCAGTAGTTGGGCGGATAGCAATCAGCCCCAGCATTTT
J: TRBJ1-4; size: NA; V: TRBV6-1; D: NA; CDR3: CASSRGLDEKLFF; DNA: TGTGCCAGCAGCAGGGGCCTTGATGAAAAACTGTTTTTT
J: TRBJ1-4; size: many; V: TRBV20-1; D: NA; CDR3: CSAPGPTGLNEKLFF; DNA: TGCAGTGCCCCCGGACCGACAGGCCTTAATGAAAAACTGTTTTTT
J: TRBJ2-7; size: few; V: TRBV4-1; D: NA; CDR3: CASSQPSDYEQYF; DNA: TGCGCCAGCAGCCAGCCTAGCGACTACGAGCAGTACTTC
J: TRBJ2-2; size: few; V: TRBV7-2; D: TRBD2; CDR3: CASSELGLAGGTGELFF; DNA: TGTGCCAGCAGCGAGCTTGGACTAGCGGGAGGCACCGGGGAGCTGTTTTTT
J: TRBJ2-5; size: NA; V: TRBV6-1; D: NA; CDR3: CASSKLSGKGSETQYF; DNA: TGTGCCAGCAGCAAATTATCGGGGAAGGGGTCAGAGACCCAGTACTTC
J: TRBJ2-1; size: few; V: TRBV27; D: TRBD2; CDR3: CASSHTGLAGGPWEQFF; DNA: TGTGCCAGCAGTCACACGGGACTAGCGGGAGGACCTTGGGAGCAGTTCTTC
J: TRBJ2-1; size: few; V: TRBV7-9; D: NA; CDR3: CASSFTTELNEQFF; DNA: TGTGCCAGCAGCTTTACGACTGAACTCAATGAGCAGTTCTTC
J: TRBJ1-1; size: NA; V: TRBV18; D: NA; CDR3: CASSPVRDTEAFF; DNA: TGTGCCAGCTCACCAGTCCGAGACACTGAAGCTTTCTTT
J: TRBJ1-2; size: many; V: TRBV7-2; D: NA; CDR3: CASSLDRGGYGYTF; DNA: TGTGCCAGCAGCTTAGATAGGGGCGGCTATGGCTACACCTTC
J: TRBJ2-2; size: few; V: TRBV7-9; D: NA; CDR3: CASSHRKNTGELFF; DNA: TGTGCCAGCAGCCACCGGAAGAACACCGGGGAGCTGTTTTTT
J: TRBJ1-1; size: few; V: TRBV7-9; D: TRBD1; CDR3: CASSPPTGATNTEAFF; DNA: TGTGCCAGCAGCCCTCCGACAGGGGCAACGAACACTGAAGCTTTCTTT
J: TRBJ1-6; size: NA; V: TRBV25-1; D: NA; CDR3: CASWDRPSSYNSPLHF; DNA: TGTGCCAGCTGGGACCGACCGAGCTCCTATAATTCACCCCTCCACTTT
J: TRBJ2-3; size: few; V: TRBV19; D: NA; CDR3: CAVARDFSTDTQYF; DNA: TGTGCCGTCGCCCGGGACTTCAGCACAGATACGCAGTATTTT
J: TRBJ2-6; size: NA; V: TRBV7-9; D: TRBD1; CDR3: CASSALGQGFTGANVLTF; DNA: TGTGCCAGCAGCGCCCTTGGACAGGGGTTCACCGGGGCCAACGTCCTGACTTTC
J: TRBJ2-1; size: few; V: TRBV7-9; D: TRBD1; CDR3: CASSSGRKQGAQFF; DNA: TGTGCCAGCAGCTCGGGGAGAAAACAGGGGGCTCAGTTCTTC
J: TRBJ2-5; size: once; V: TRBV10-3; D: TRBD2; CDR3: CAISHGTSLGETQYF; DNA: TGTGCCATCAGTCACGGGACTAGCCTAGGAGAGACCCAGTACTTC
J: TRBJ2-3; size: many; V: TRBV7-2; D: TRBD2; CDR3: CASSGRTSGRQDTQYF; DNA: TGTGCCAGCAGCGGTCGGACTAGCGGGAGACAAGATACGCAGTATTTT
J: TRBJ2-2; size: many; V: TRBV7-2; D: NA; CDR3: CASSLGAGFGGELFF; DNA: TGTGCCAGCAGCTTAGGGGCAGGGTTTGGCGGGGAGCTGTTTTTT
J: TRBJ2-7; size: few; V: TRBV7-2; D: NA; CDR3: CASSLDLLTYEQYF; DNA: TGTGCCAGCAGCTTAGACCTCTTGACCTACGAGCAGTACTTC
J: TRBJ1-2; size: many; V: TRBV12-3/TRBV12-4; D: NA; CDR3: CASSRDWTRLGYTF; DNA: TGTGCCAGCAGCCGTGATTGGACAAGGCTCGGCTACACCTTC